The clone carrying this TCR beta chain has just one count. Its antigen remains unidentified. This record comes from a study of cytomegalovirus exposure and HLA in healthy donors. Findings of the study overall: A later analysis showed TCR association rates differing by HLA locus, peaking at DRB1 and lowest at HLA-C. Among donors in an Asian-associated ancestry cluster, a later analysis reportedly found fewer N-insertions than the roughly 700-donor mean.

The J segment lost 5 bases and the V segment lost 1 base, leaving 5 bases of the junction unmatched. The germline V gene has CDR1 LGHNA and CDR2 YNFKEQ. The CDR3 extends over 14 amino acids. Vbeta (60) and Jbeta (13) primers were used in the PCR. Sequencing used immunoSEQ multiplex PCR; TCRdb keeps in-frame clones, though not all of them. The sample holds some 84,000 clones; roughly 73% are singletons and the top ten take around 2.5%. The receptor comes from a male donor in good health and CMV-seropositive. This rearrangement joins TRBV4-2 to TRBJ2-7; 7 bases agree with TRBD2. Sequencing used PBMCs. The CDR3 region has the DNA TGTGCCAGCAGCCAAGGGGTAGGGACTAACGAGCAGTACTTC. It codes for CASSQGVGTNEQYF.